This T cell receptor beta chain derives from a study of blood T cell repertoires in COVID-19. TCRdb keeps only in-frame clones here, not all; method: immunoSEQ multiplex PCR. This sample yields roughly 70,000 clones, of which around nine tenths are seen a single time; less than 8.5% belongs to the top ten. Germline CDR1 is SGHVS and CDR2 is FQNEAQ. The CDR3 sequence is 13 residues long. Trimming removed 5 bases at V and 8 bases at J, with 15 bases between. The TCR was taken from a human donor in a cohort sampled during active COVID-19. This rearrangement joins TRBV7-8 to TRBJ1-2; D perhaps matches TRBD1 (5 bases). Material: peripheral blood. CDR3 DNA sequence: TGTGCCAGCAGCCCGGGACTTCTGGAGGGCTACACCTTC. Its protein product is CASSPGLLEGYTF.